This T cell receptor (beta chain) was found in a study of Ad26.COV2.S vaccination and SARS-CoV-2 variants. Noted treatment: some 19 received Ad26.COV2.S at low or high dose, single or two shots; about 5 received placebo; per-sample allocation not given. The study sampled participants on day 63 after the first vaccine or placebo injection. Study-level results: Vaccine recipients had higher spike-specific TCR breadth than placebo recipients.

With respect to this clone: Its antigen is not known.

Libraries were prepared by immunoSEQ multiplex PCR; TCRdb keeps only in-frame clonotypes and omits some of them. The sample includes approximately 350,000 clones, 83% seen only once; the top ten take around 7.3%. The source of this sequence is a person between 18 and 59 years old who received the Ad26.COV2.S COVID-19 vaccine or a placebo. The sequences come from peripheral blood, collected in a trial of Ad26.COV2.S vaccine versus placebo.

In DNA, the CDR3 is TGTGCCACCAGTGGCCAAGAGGGTCGGGACTATGGCTACACCTTC. Encoded protein: CATSGQEGRDYGYTF. The rearrangement joins TRBV24-1 to TRBJ1-2; D is undetermined. This CDR3 is 15 amino acids long. V dropped 5 bases and J dropped 3 bases, with 15 bases sitting between them. Germline V gene sequence: CDR1 KGHDR, CDR2 SFDVKD.